The rows below give T cell receptor beta chains drawn from one sample of a study of blood T cell repertoires in COVID-19. TCRdb's table, derived via immunoSEQ multiplex PCR, lists solely in-frame clones and lacks some. The repertoire holds fewer than 110,000 clones, roughly nine tenths seen once, with roughly 3% in the top ten. Sample: peripheral blood. These receptors came from a man aged 45 to 65 in a cohort sampled during active COVID-19. Each CDR3 is given with its conserved first and last residue. Each record gives: clone size, V gene, D gene, J gene, CDR3 protein, CDR3 DNA. The D gene is left open where the match is weak. Only part of the rows carry a size: once, few, many, or a class if the clone is expanded.

once	TRBV6-5	TRBD1	TRBJ1-5	CASGGDRGNQPQHF	TGTGCCAGCGGGGGGGACAGGGGCAATCAGCCCCAGCATTTT
.	TRBV7-9	.	TRBJ2-1	CASSFTQPGEQFF	TGTGCCAGCAGCTTCACCCAACCGGGTGAGCAGTTCTTC
.	TRBV11-2	TRBD1	TRBJ2-2	CASRQDRGLTGELFF	TGTGCCAGCAGACAGGACAGGGGGCTCACCGGGGAGCTGTTTTTT
.	TRBV5-4	.	TRBJ1-6	CASSYRAPNSPLHF	TGTGCCAGCAGCTACAGGGCTCCCAATTCACCCCTCCACTTT
.	TRBV3-1/TRBV3-2	.	TRBJ1-2	CASSQDLGTWNYGYTF	TGTGCCAGCAGCCAAGACCTGGGGACATGGAACTATGGCTACACCTTC
.	TRBV5-6	TRBD1	TRBJ1-2	CASSPGSGTGRSYGYTF	TGTGCCAGCAGTCCCGGGTCCGGGACAGGGAGGTCTTATGGCTACACCTTC
.	TRBV6-2/TRBV6-3	.	TRBJ2-3	CASSLTHTDTQYF	TGTGCCAGCAGCCTCACTCATACAGATACGCAGTATTTT
.	TRBV5-4	TRBD1	TRBJ1-1	CASSFTGANTEAFF	TGTGCCAGCAGCTTTACAGGGGCGAACACTGAAGCTTTCTTT
.	TRBV7-3	TRBD2	TRBJ2-7	CASRMQGGTYEQYF	TGTGCCAGCAGGATGCAGGGAGGGACCTACGAGCAGTACTTC
.	TRBV19	.	TRBJ2-3	CASSINRLYTDTQYF	TGTGCCAGTAGTATTAACCGACTTTACACAGATACGCAGTATTTT